This TCR beta chain was identified during a study of T cells in Graves' hyperthyroidism and ophthalmopathy (dated by TCRdb to the late 2010s). Background on the whole study: Peripheral blood samples were taken at initial diagnosis, before any treatment was given. TCR V-J signatures able to tell the groups apart were searched for in a discovery cohort of 90 to 100 patients, of whom over 40 had Graves' ophthalmopathy and 57 had stable Graves' hyperthyroidism. Following sampling, methimazole starting at 30 mg daily was given to hyperthyroidism patients, and high-dose intravenous methylprednisolone was given to ophthalmopathy patients. In addition, the study compared T-cell repertoires in thyroid tissue and in blood from a handful of Graves' hyperthyroidism patients. The approximately 95 discovery patients were divided at random into training and test sets in a 7:3 ratio. The paper reports TCR Vbeta CDR3 sequencing of over 130 peripheral blood samples: around 45 ophthalmopathy, roughly 80 hyperthyroidism and around 17 progressor patients. Whether ophthalmopathy could be predicted prospectively was tested in an independent validation cohort made up of about 20 hyperthyroidism patients plus 17 patients who later progressed to ophthalmopathy.

Graves' hyperthyroidism was defined as stable when no progression to ophthalmopathy occurred over 18 months of follow-up. Hyperthyroidism patients were newly diagnosed, had a disease duration of under 2 months, and were aged 18 to 65 years. Any patient with an uncontrolled infection, another autoimmune disease, pregnancy or lactation was excluded. Clinical symptoms, serum thyroxine and TRAb, thyroid ultrasound, and orbital computed tomography formed the basis for the diagnoses. PBMCs were isolated from roughly 10 ml of fresh peripheral blood by Ficoll-Paque density gradient centrifugation. Total RNA was extracted using Trizol reagent, and RNA quality was assessed on an Agilent 2100 Bioanalyzer. Here is what the overall study found, with its caveats: Blood samples also contained most of the expanded thyroid clonotypes (frequency above 0.001), which suggests that blood repertoires may reflect thyroid immune responses. Sample size was not statistically predetermined, and blinding of investigators to group allocation was not performed. During validation, the model predicted progression to ophthalmopathy a median of approximately 6 months ahead of onset, with around 65% sensitivity and more than 72% specificity. Ophthalmopathy was separated from stable hyperthyroidism by a 13 V-J signature model, with over 85% sensitivity and around 81% specificity obtained in cross-validation and 80%/75% obtained in testing.

On this clonotype: Its antigen remains undetermined. No much larger clone is present one base from it, and per-base qualities are unavailable.

The TCR beta CDR3 regions were amplified from RNA transcripts. For the first round of RT-PCR on the TCR CDR3, the HTBI primer set was used together with the Qiagen OneStep RT-PCR kit. The libraries were constructed in a second round of multiplex PCR and then size-selected and purified. Paired-end sequencing of the libraries was performed with 100 bp reads on an Illumina HiSeq2000. In the source study's methods: Raw data were processed with SOAPnuke, discarding reads with adapters, uncalled bases, mean Phred below 15, or no exact constant-primer or identifier match. High-quality paired reads were merged using COPE v1.2.5, and each unique nucleotide sequence was defined as a clonotype. Clonotypes were aligned to IMGT TRBV, TRBD and TRBJ reference segments using MiTCR v1.1. Only V-J combinations with frequency above 0.0001, covering 99% to 99.2% of repertoires, were analysed. The TCS score was defined as F50 (clonal expansion) divided by E x V (chaos), with BLOSUM62-based TCRdist calculated between CDR3 peptides within each V-J. Welch's t-statistics and random forest reduced 500 to 650 V-J features to roughly 13, which were used in a naive Bayes classifier (R e1071). TCRdb applied fastp at Q25 and MiXCR to the public reads, then kept only in-frame beta chains. When rows share a CDR3 protein, they turn into one entry using the most common DNA and genes. These V and J calls are TCRdb output, not the study's own analysis. This sample comprises roughly 330,000 distinct CDR3 sequences, roughly 15% of them detected only once. Of the sample, approximately 35% is held by the ten largest clones.

V ends up 7 bases short and J 0 bases short, with an unmatched junction base count of 5. Including the terminal cysteine and phenylalanine, the CDR3 comprises 14 residues. The only DNA kept is the CDR3, 42 bases in frame from the first base. Sequences SGDLS (CDR1) and YYNGEE (CDR2) are obtained from the germline V gene. Rearrangement joined TRBV9 to TRBJ2-3; TRBD2 fits 7 bases in the junction. Sequencing was carried out using blood. The clonotype was recovered from a man younger than 45 with Graves' hyperthyroidism. The CDR3 reads as follows: CASGAGVSTDTQYF. The nucleotide sequence reads TGTGCCAGCGGGGCGGGAGTTAGCACAGATACGCAGTATTTT.